This paragraph reports one T cell receptor (beta chain). The antigen this receptor binds is unknown. Qualities for individual bases were not recorded, and no much larger clone is one base off. Using the deep immunoSEQ assay, multiplex PCR amplified TCR CDR3 regions from genomic DNA. Extracted genomic DNA from each cell subset was spread evenly across all wells of several immunoSEQ 96-well plates, with each plate serving as a replicate. For sorted subsets, 150 to 200 ng genomic DNA, equal to about 30,000 T cell genomes, was loaded into each replicate PCR. Purified libraries were measured with a Qubit 3.0 fluorometer, size-checked on a Bioanalyzer 2100, and measured again with the KAPA Library Quantification kit. Each immunoSEQ 96-well plate was sequenced on its own single-read 150-cycle Illumina NextSeq 550 flow cell. Under the source paper's analysis protocol: The immunoSEQ output contained only junctional sequences without quality scores, so filtering could not match that applied to full-length reads. Sequences were annotated with PyIR, a Python wrapper for IgBLAST v1.9, using IMGT germline references to assign V/J genes and CDR3. Reads were removed for weak V/J assignments (E-value above 1e-6), missing CDR3, stop codons, out-of-frame junctions, or ambiguous translated residues. A V3J clonotype was defined by an identical inferred V gene, J gene, and CDR3 amino acid sequence. To compute the percentage overlap between repertoires, the number of shared unique clonotypes was divided by the size of the smaller repertoire. Three approaches were used to assess repertoire richness: RTK rarefaction, the Chao1 estimator, and Recon v2.1 estimates of unobserved clonotypes. OLGA was used to compute generation probabilities for all TCRbeta clonotypes that the gDNA method yielded from four donors. The immuneACCESS repertoire file appears here via TCRdb, limited to in-frame rearrangements. These files lack a portion of the clones; in checked studies, under half of the deficit traces to unresolved V genes, and the cause of the others is not known. The DNA was the basis for D and trimming; V, J and clone size are from that table. In this sample the table shows roughly 1,100,000 clones, more than 65% of which occur a single time. Around 1.4% of the sample lies in the top ten.

Donors were healthy HIV-negative adults with no recently reported acute infections or vaccinations. Every donor was a Caucasian adult living in Nashville, Tennessee, USA. CD4+ T cells were enriched through magnetic negative selection, after which naive cells were positively selected on CD45RA and the remaining negative fraction served as the memory subset. After blood collection by leukapheresis, PBMCs were isolated using Ficoll-Histopaque density gradient centrifugation and then cryopreserved in the vapor phase of liquid nitrogen. Purity and quantity of every magnetically sorted T cell population were checked by analytical flow cytometry. Each sorted fraction had its genomic DNA isolated and then quantified by UV absorbance on a Nanodrop 2000c. The data stem from a study of shared clonotypes between healthy human individuals (dated by TCRdb to the early 2020s). About the full investigation: The cohort comprised a couple of women and three men aged 18 to 49 years. To estimate repertoire size and how much clonotypes are shared between individuals, the study performed deep sequencing of blood TCR repertoires from a handful of healthy adults. To increase sequencing depth and limit assay-specific biases, different laboratories used diverse techniques to prepare libraries and sequence TCR repertoires. Per donor, leukapheresis produced somewhere between about 0.9 and 9.5 billion PBMCs. For each donor, three plates each were used for CD4 naive and CD4 memory, two plates were used for CD8 naive, and one plate was used for CD8 memory.

General conclusions and limits of the study: Incomplete sequencing was indicated by rarefaction of sorted-subset datasets, despite the large sequencing depth. Sampling was limited to blood, and TCR repertoires in tissue likely differ from TCR repertoires in blood. Across several donors, about 5.2% of naive CD4, roughly 3.4% of naive CD8, under 2.5% of memory CD4, and roughly 0.41% of memory CD8 clonotypes were shared. Naive subsets generally had larger estimated clonotype richness than memory subsets. Pairwise subsampling indicated that sequencing depth was expected to affect the degree of clonotype sharing among donors. Compared with non-shared clonotypes, the clonotypes found in all four sorted-subset donors had higher generation probabilities. Because the study included a small number of donors, the genetic and exposure-history diversity represented was limited.

CDR1 and CDR2 (MDHEN, SYDVKM) derive from the germline V gene. Taken from cysteine to phenylalanine, the CDR3 has 15 residues. Here the CDR3 DNA is all that survives: 45 bases in frame from base 1. For this chain, trimming is 2 bases at the V end and 5 bases at the J end, and the number of junction bases without a gene match is 6. The sequence links TRBV28 to TRBJ2-5; a stretch of 9 junction bases matches TRBD2. Sequences were obtained from memory CD4+ T cells sorted from blood. In the paper's terms, the cell subset or site label means: CD45RA-negative fraction. The sequence derives from a man younger than 35 in good health. CDR3 reads: CASSLVRGGRETQYF. The DNA sequence is TGTGCCAGCAGTTTAGTGCGGGGGGGCCGGGAGACCCAGTACTTC.